This TCR beta chain originates from a study of beta chain features in type 1 diabetes (dated by TCRdb to 2017 to 2018). Background for the entire study: Patients and healthy donors did not differ in mean age, gender distribution, total cell number or subset yield. A total of just under 110,000,000 sorted cells were examined across all samples, and RNA yield correlated strongly with the number of cells per subset. The study compared TCRB repertoires of sorted circulating CD4+ T cell subsets between recently diagnosed type 1 diabetes patients and matched healthy donors. Whereas all 28 donors provided naive and central memory subsets, regulatory and stem cell-like memory subsets were isolated from just 8 patients and roughly 8 healthy donors. Results the study describes overall, beyond this receptor: Because small numbers of individuals were included in the HLA sub-analyses, any influence of HLA type on TCRB rearrangement was left unresolved. PCR might favor shorter templates, but patient and control samples were amplified and corrected together, so any skew would affect both groups equally. In all four CD4+ subsets, TCRB CDR3 length was moderately but significantly shorter in type 1 diabetes patients. Patients with type 1 diabetes made fewer insertions and deleted more nucleotides at VDJ recombination sites, implying thymic rearrangement abnormalities. Because cDNA rather than genomic DNA was sequenced, highly expressing activated cells could have been over-represented, although no difference in activation and CD3 levels was found between groups. Naive, central memory and regulatory TCRB repertoires appeared to be more alike among patients than among healthy donors.

The CDR3 runs 18 amino acids, cysteine and phenylalanine included. Just the 54-base CDR3 DNA is kept, in frame starting at base 1. After removal of 1 base from V and 2 bases from J, the junction retains 10 bases not matched to a gene. Via the germline V gene, CDR1 is LGHNA and CDR2 YNFKEQ. Each donor gave one peripheral blood draw, averaging approximately 110 mL, which was collected into heparinised tubes. A BD FACSAria II and a panel including CD45RO, CCR7, CD25, CD127, CD95 and CD27 were used to sort naive, central memory, regulatory and stem cell-like memory CD4+ T cells. Every sorted population had a purity above 95%. PBMCs were isolated right away by Lymphoprep density gradient centrifugation and were stained directly, without culture. So that batch effects would be minimized, each experiment stained and sorted samples in pairs, pairing one healthy donor with one patient. Notes on this clone: Its antigen remains undetermined. No clone much larger than this one lies a single base away; base qualities are absent.

The entire isolated RNA was reverse transcribed using the High Capacity cDNA Reverse Transcription Kit, and thus expressed TCRB transcripts were sequenced. Naive, central memory and regulatory T cell samples underwent deep immunoSEQ sequencing, averaging about 3.57 million total reads per sample. Sorted cells were lysed in RLT buffer, and RNA was extracted using DNase-treated RNeasy Micro or Mini kits according to cell number. To prevent cross-contamination, each cell subset was processed individually, whereas patient and healthy donor samples were processed jointly. The immunoSEQ multiplex PCR was used to amplify TCRB sequences from cDNA, generating 87-bp fragments that spanned the CDR3 region. Sequencing of the amplicons was done on the Illumina HiSeq platform. Per the original workflow: PCR bias was corrected computationally using synthetic template baselines, and reads within Hamming distance 2 were collapsed, with unmergeable singletons discarded. Reads were aligned to IMGT to assign V, D and J genes, CDR3 length, and insertions or deletions at six rearrangement sites. Within each subset, clonotype counts were normalized to the number of sorted cells before true diversity and Gini coefficients were calculated with the tcR R package. Repertoire sharing was quantified using the overlap coefficient calculated on TCRB nucleotide sequences. Out-of-frame TCRB sequences from naive cells were analyzed as a proxy for the pre-selection repertoire. TCRdb's version of the immuneACCESS table is confined to in-frame rearrangements and falls short of the full clone set. An unresolved V gene accounts for under half of the shortfall where checked; the remainder is of unknown origin. D and trimming come from the DNA, and the V and J calls and clone size come from that table. The sample has about 360,000 clones on record, around 12% of them singletons. Of the sample, about 0.018% is held by the ten largest clones.

The sequence links TRBV4-2 to TRBJ2-7; TRBD2 matches 11 bases in the middle. Sequenced: naive CD4+ T cells from blood. Interpreted using the paper, the cell subset or site label stands for: true naive CD4+ T cells. This clonotype was sampled from a man in his late teens or twenties in good health. The CDR3 amino acid sequence is: CASSQVTPTSGGPYEQYF. Read as DNA, the sequence is TGTGCCAGCAGCCAAGTTACCCCAACTAGCGGGGGTCCCTACGAGCAGTACTTC.